The entry below gives a single T cell receptor (beta chain) sequence along with its context. No antigen is known for it. Methods used by the authors: Filtering was not the same, since immunoSEQ gave junction-only sequences without quality scores. Here immunoSEQ multiplex PCR was the method, and the copy in TCRdb shows in-frame clones only, minus some. V and J calls and clone size come straight from that table; D and trimming were deduced from the DNA. Of millions of clones listed, just over 90% are singletons. The donor cohort consisted entirely of Caucasian adults residing in Nashville, Tennessee. The data were obtained in a study of shared clonotypes between healthy human individuals. Whole-study results and caveats: Depth of sequencing was expected to influence donor clonotype sharing. Clonotypes that were shared across a few donors made up roughly 5% of naive CD4 clonotypes.

Sequenced sample: naive CD4+ T cells from PBMCs. Described subset: CD45RA+ positively selected. The receptor was derived from a man between 18 and 29 years old in good health. Some clones in this sample may be carry-over from other donors' samples.

The CDR3 DNA reads TGTGCCAGCAGCGGACGGACAGGGAGGAACACCGGGGAGCTGTTTTTT. It is translated as CASSGRTGRNTGELFF. This sequence joins TRBV9 and TRBJ2-2; the match to TRBD1 covers 8 bases. V lost 3 bases to trimming and J lost 1 base; unmatched junction nucleotides: 5. The germline CDR1 and CDR2 sequences are SGDLS and YYNGEE. The CDR3 is made up of 16 amino acids.